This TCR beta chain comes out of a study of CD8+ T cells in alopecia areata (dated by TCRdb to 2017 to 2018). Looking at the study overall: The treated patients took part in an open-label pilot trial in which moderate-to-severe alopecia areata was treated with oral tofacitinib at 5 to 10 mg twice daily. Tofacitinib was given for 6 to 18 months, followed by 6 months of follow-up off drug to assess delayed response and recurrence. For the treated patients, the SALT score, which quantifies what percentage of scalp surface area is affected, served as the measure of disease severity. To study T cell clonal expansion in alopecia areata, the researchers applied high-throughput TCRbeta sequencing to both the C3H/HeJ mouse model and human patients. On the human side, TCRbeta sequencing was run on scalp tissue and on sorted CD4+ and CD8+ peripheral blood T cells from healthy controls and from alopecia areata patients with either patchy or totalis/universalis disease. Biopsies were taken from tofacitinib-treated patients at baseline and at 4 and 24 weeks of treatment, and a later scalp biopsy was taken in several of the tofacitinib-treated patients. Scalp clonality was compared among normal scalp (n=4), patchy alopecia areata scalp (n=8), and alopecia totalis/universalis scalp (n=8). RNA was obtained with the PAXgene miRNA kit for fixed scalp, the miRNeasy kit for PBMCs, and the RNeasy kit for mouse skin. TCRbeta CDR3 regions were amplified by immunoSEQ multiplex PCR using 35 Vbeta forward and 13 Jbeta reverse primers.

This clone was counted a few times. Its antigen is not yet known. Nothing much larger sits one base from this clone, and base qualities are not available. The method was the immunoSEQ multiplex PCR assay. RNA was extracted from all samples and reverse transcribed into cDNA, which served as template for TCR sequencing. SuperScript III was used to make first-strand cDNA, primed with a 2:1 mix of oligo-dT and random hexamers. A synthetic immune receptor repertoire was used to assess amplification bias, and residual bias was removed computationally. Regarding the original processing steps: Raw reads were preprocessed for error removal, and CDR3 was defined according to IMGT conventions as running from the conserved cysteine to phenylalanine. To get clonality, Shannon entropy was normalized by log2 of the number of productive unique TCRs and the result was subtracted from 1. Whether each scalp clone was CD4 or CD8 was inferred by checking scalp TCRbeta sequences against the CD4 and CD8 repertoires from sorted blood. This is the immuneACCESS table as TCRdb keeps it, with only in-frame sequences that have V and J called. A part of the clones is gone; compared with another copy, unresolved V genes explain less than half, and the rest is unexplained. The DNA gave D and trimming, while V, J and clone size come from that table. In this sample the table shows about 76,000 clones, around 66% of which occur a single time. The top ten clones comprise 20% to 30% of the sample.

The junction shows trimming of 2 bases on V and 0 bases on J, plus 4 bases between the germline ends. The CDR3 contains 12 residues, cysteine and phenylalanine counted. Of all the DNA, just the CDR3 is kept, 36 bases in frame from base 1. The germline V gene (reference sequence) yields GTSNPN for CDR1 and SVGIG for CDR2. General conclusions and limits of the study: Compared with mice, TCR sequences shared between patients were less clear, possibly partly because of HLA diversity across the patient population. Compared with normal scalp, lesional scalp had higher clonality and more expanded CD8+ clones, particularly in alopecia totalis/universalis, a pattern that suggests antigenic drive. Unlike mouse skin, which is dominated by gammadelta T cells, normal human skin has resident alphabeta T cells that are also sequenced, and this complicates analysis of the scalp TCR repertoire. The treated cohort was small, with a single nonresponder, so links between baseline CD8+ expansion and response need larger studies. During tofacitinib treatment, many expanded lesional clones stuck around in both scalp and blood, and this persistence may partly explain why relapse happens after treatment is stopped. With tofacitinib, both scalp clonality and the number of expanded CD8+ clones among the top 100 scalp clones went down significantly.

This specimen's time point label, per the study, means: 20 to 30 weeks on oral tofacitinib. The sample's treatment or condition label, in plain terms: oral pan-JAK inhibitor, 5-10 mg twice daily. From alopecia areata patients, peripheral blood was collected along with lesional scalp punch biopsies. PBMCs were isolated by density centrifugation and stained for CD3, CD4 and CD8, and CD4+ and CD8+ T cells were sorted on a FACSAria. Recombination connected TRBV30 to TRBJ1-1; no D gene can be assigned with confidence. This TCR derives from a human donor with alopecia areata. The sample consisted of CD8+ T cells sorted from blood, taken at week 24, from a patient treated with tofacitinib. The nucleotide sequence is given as TGTGCCTGGAGTCGGATGAACACTGAAGCTTTCTTT. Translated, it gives CAWSRMNTEAFF.